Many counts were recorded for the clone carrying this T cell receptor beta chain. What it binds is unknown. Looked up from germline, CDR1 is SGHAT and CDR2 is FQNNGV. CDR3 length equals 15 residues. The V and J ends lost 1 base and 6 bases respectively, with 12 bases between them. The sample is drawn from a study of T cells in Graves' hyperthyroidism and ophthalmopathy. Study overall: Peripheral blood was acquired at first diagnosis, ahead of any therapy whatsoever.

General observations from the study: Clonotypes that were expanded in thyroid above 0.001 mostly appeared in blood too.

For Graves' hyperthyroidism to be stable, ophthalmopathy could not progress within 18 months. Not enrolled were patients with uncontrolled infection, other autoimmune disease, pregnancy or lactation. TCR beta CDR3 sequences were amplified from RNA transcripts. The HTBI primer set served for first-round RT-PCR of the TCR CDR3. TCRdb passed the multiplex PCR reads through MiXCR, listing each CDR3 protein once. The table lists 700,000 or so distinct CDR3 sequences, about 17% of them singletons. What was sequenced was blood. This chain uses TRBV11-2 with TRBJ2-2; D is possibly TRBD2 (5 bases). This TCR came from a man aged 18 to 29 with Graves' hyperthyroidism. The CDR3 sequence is CASSLALAGAGELFF. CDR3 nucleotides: TGTGCCAGCAGCTTAGCTCTAGCTGGTGCCGGGGAGCTGTTTTTT.